This is a list of T cell receptor beta chains from one sample in a study of blood T cell repertoires in COVID-19. This table comes from immunoSEQ multiplex PCR, and its TCRdb copy is limited to in-frame clones, with some not included. The table includes under 250,000 clones, roughly 80% detected once. The sample consisted of peripheral blood. These receptors came from a man between 45 and 60 years old with active or convalescent COVID-19. The CDR3 runs from the conserved cysteine through the conserved F or W. The D gene is left open where the match is weak. A row's size may be missing; if present it is once, few, many or a size class.

clone_size	v_call	d_call	j_call	cdr3_aa	cdr3_nt
NA	TRBV6-2/TRBV6-3	TRBD1	TRBJ2-7	CASSYSKGALYEQYF	TGTGCCAGCAGTTACTCGAAGGGGGCGCTTTACGAGCAGTACTTC
NA	TRBV2	TRBD2	TRBJ2-3	CASSRLASPGDTQYF	TGTGCCAGCAGTAGACTAGCCTCCCCCGGAGATACGCAGTATTTT
NA	TRBV13	NA	TRBJ2-7	CASSWRGLGEQYF	TGTGCCAGCAGCTGGAGGGGACTTGGGGAGCAGTACTTC
NA	TRBV7-9	NA	TRBJ2-4	CASSLEEAGSKNIQYF	TGTGCCAGCAGCTTAGAGGAGGCGGGAAGCAAAAACATTCAGTACTTC
NA	TRBV4-1	TRBD1	TRBJ1-2	CASSQGTGTYGYTF	TGCGCCAGCAGCCAAGGGACAGGGACTTATGGCTACACCTTC
NA	TRBV5-1	NA	TRBJ2-3	CASRSGWQSDTQYF	TGCGCCAGCAGATCGGGGTGGCAATCAGATACGCAGTATTTT
NA	TRBV30	NA	TRBJ1-5	CAWSGGGFGNQPQHF	TGTGCCTGGAGTGGGGGGGGGTTTGGCAATCAGCCCCAGCATTTT
few	TRBV9	NA	TRBJ1-6	CASSESRGGNSPLHF	TGTGCCAGCAGCGAGTCGAGGGGGGGTAATTCACCCCTCCACTTT
NA	TRBV29-1	TRBD1	TRBJ1-6	CSVGTGGNSPLHF	TGCAGCGTTGGGACAGGGGGGAATTCACCCCTCCACTTT
few	TRBV19	NA	TRBJ2-7	CASSFSPGTEPYEQYF	TGTGCCAGTAGTTTTTCGCCCGGAACGGAGCCCTACGAGCAGTACTTC
NA	TRBV3-1/TRBV3-2	NA	TRBJ2-1	CASSRRGGRGEGNEQFF	TGTGCCAGCAGTCGACGTGGGGGGAGAGGAGAGGGCAATGAGCAGTTCTTC
NA	TRBV6-4	TRBD2	TRBJ2-2	CASSDSTSGGPGELFF	TGTGCCAGCAGTGACTCGACTAGCGGGGGCCCCGGGGAGCTGTTTTTT
NA	TRBV27	TRBD2	TRBJ2-1	CASSRTLAGGTYNEQFF	TGTGCCAGCAGTCGGACACTAGCGGGGGGTACCTACAATGAGCAGTTCTTC
NA	TRBV15	NA	TRBJ1-4	CATSRDWSQGRELFF	TGTGCCACCAGCAGAGATTGGTCCCAGGGAAGGGAACTGTTTTTT
NA	TRBV3-1/TRBV3-2	NA	TRBJ2-5	CASSPGQRRETQYF	TGTGCCAGCAGCCCCGGCCAGCGCCGAGAGACCCAGTACTTC
NA	TRBV5-4	TRBD2	TRBJ2-5	CASSNPGLAGSQETQYF	TGTGCCAGCAGCAACCCGGGACTAGCGGGGAGTCAAGAGACCCAGTACTTC
few	TRBV12-5	NA	TRBJ1-2	CASRAGNYGYTF	TGTGCTAGTCGGGCGGGGAACTATGGCTACACCTTC
NA	TRBV5-1	TRBD1	TRBJ1-2	CASSLGDTTGDGYTF	TGCGCCAGCAGCTTGGGGGATACGACAGGGGATGGCTACACCTTC
NA	TRBV30	TRBD1	TRBJ1-2	CAWGTGRAYGYTF	TGTGCCTGGGGGACAGGGCGAGCCTATGGCTACACCTTC
NA	TRBV15	TRBD2	TRBJ2-3	CATSRDGVAGTDTQYF	TGTGCCACCAGCAGAGATGGTGTAGCGGGGACAGATACGCAGTATTTT
few	TRBV6-1	NA	TRBJ1-1	CASSDRGGTEAFF	TGTGCCAGCAGTGATCGGGGTGGGACTGAAGCTTTCTTT
NA	TRBV3-1/TRBV3-2	TRBD1	TRBJ2-5	CASSRRDSAQETQYF	TGTGCCAGCAGCCGCCGGGACAGCGCTCAAGAGACCCAGTACTTC
once	TRBV2	TRBD1	TRBJ2-5	CASSAGTAETQYF	TGTGCCAGCAGCGCCGGGACAGCAGAGACCCAGTACTTC
NA	TRBV28	NA	TRBJ1-2	CASRWLHYGYTF	TGTGCCAGCAGGTGGCTTCACTATGGCTACACCTTC
NA	TRBV7-9	NA	TRBJ2-2	CASSLRGEPFF	TGTGCCAGCAGCTTACGGGGTGAGCCGTTTTTT
NA	TRBV28	TRBD2	TRBJ2-3	CASSLHGEGGDTQYF	TGTGCCAGCAGTTTACACGGGGAGGGTGGAGATACGCAGTATTTT
few	TRBV29-1	TRBD1	TRBJ1-2	CSVRAGGNYGYTF	TGCAGCGTTCGGGCAGGGGGTAACTATGGCTACACCTTC
NA	TRBV6-5	NA	TRBJ1-1	CASRTPGGSEAFF	TGTGCCAGCAGGACCCCCGGGGGATCCGAAGCTTTCTTT
NA	TRBV12-2	NA	TRBJ2-7	CASRFEDGLNPNEQYF	TGTGCAAGTCGCTTTGAGGACGGACTTAATCCCAACGAGCAGTACTTC
NA	TRBV18	NA	TRBJ1-2	CASSAAPTDYGYTF	TGTGCCAGCTCTGCGGCACCCACGGACTATGGCTACACCTTC
NA	TRBV5-4	NA	TRBJ2-5	CASSLMGGSETQYF	TGTGCCAGCAGCTTGATGGGCGGGTCAGAGACCCAGTACTTC
NA	TRBV5-6	NA	TRBJ2-1	CASSVRGAGQFF	TGTGCCAGCAGCGTACGGGGGGCGGGGCAGTTCTTC
NA	TRBV18	TRBD1	TRBJ2-7	CASSRTGSSYEQYF	TGTGCCAGCTCCCGGACAGGTTCCTCCTACGAGCAGTACTTC
NA	TRBV2	TRBD1	TRBJ2-7	CASSRDRGVSYEQYF	TGTGCCAGCAGTCGGGACAGGGGGGTATCCTACGAGCAGTACTTC
many	TRBV2	NA	TRBJ2-2	CASSDANTGELFF	TGTGCCAGCAGTGACGCGAACACCGGGGAGCTGTTTTTT
NA	TRBV2	NA	TRBJ2-7	CAYQTILGEQYF	TGTGCCTACCAGACTATTCTAGGCGAGCAGTACTTC
few	TRBV30	NA	TRBJ2-5	CAWSVSEETQYF	TGTGCCTGGAGTGTTTCTGAAGAGACCCAGTACTTC
once	TRBV10-3	TRBD1	TRBJ2-5	CAITTGTGGETQYF	TGTGCCATCACCACCGGGACAGGGGGGGAGACCCAGTACTTC
NA	TRBV19	TRBD1	TRBJ2-5	CASSPGQGKTQYF	TGTGCCAGTAGCCCGGGACAGGGAAAGACCCAGTACTTC
NA	TRBV4-2	TRBD1	TRBJ1-2	CASSQGGTGGFYGYTF	TGTGCCAGCAGCCAAGGGGGGACAGGGGGTTTCTATGGCTACACCTTC
NA	TRBV4-3	TRBD1	TRBJ1-1	CASSQDLGQGREAFF	TGCGCCAGCAGCCAAGATCTGGGACAGGGACGTGAAGCTTTCTTT